This T cell receptor beta chain was obtained from a study of blood T cell repertoires in COVID-19. Enrolment of Seattle patients took place during active infection, and they were followed longitudinally. Germline loops: CDR1 SGDLS, CDR2 YYNGEE. The CDR3 extends over 13 amino acids. The V end lost 2 bases, the J end lost 2 bases, and 8 bases lay between the germline ends. The protocol was immunoSEQ multiplex PCR, while the TCRdb copy is restricted to in-frame clones and leaves out a portion. The sample contains about 300,000 clones, 80% to 95% of which appear only once. The chain employs TRBV9 and TRBJ2-7; D unclear. The specimen sequenced was peripheral blood. The TCR sequence derives from a young woman with COVID-19, enrolled during active disease. The CDR3, as DNA: TGTGCCAGCAGCGTCGACGGAGCCTACGAGCAGTACTTC. This gives the protein CASSVDGAYEQYF.